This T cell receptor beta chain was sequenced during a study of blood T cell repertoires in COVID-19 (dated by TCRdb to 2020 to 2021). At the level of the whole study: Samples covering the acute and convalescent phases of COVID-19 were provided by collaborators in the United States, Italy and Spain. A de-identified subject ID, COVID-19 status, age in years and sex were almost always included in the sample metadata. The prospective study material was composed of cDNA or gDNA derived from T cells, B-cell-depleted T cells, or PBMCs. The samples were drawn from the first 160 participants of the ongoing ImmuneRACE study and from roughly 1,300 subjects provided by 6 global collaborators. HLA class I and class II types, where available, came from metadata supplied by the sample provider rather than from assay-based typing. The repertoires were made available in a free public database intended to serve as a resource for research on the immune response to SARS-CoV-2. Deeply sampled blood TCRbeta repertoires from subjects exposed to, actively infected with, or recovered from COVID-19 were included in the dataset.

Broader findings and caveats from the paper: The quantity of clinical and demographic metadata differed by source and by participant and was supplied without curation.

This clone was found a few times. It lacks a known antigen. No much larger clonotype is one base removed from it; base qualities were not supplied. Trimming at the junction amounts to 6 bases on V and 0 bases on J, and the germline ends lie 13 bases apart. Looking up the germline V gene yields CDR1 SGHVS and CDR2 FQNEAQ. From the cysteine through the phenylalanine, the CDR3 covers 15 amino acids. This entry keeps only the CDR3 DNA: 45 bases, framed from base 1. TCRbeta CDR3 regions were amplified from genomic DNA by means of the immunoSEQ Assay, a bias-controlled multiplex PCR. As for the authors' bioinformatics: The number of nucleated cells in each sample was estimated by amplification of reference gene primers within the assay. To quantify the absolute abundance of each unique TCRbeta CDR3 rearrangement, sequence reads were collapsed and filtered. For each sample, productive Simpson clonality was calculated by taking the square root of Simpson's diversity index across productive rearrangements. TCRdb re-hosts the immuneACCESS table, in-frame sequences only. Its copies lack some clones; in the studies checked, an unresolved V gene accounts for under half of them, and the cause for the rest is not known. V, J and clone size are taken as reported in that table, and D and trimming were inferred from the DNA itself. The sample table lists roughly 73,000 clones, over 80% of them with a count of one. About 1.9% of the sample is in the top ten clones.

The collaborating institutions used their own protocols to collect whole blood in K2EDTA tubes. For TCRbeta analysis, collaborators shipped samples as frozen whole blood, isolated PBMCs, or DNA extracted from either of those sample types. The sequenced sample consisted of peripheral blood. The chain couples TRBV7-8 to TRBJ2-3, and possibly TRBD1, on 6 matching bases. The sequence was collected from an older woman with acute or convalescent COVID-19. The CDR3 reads CASSRTDTSTDTQYF. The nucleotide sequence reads TGTGCCAGCAGTCGGACAGACACTAGCACAGATACGCAGTATTTT.